Sequencing of this T cell receptor (beta chain) was carried out in a study of cytomegalovirus exposure and HLA in healthy donors. Primers included in the PCR were 60 Vbeta and 13 Jbeta primers. Clones were sequenced by immunoSEQ multiplex PCR, and TCRdb holds only the in-frame ones, with some missing. The sample consists of over 75,000 clones, about three quarters of them appearing once. Germline trimming cut 7 bases from V and 5 bases from J; bases unmatched to any gene: 10. CDR3 length: 15 residues. Germline lookup yields CDR1 SGHTA and CDR2 FQGNSA. The chain has TRBV7-2 and TRBJ2-5, with 10 bases matching TRBD1. Material for sequencing was PBMCs. This TCR was sampled from a man in his forties or fifties in good health and CMV-seropositive. CDR3 DNA sequence: TGTGCCAGCAACCGGGGGACAGGGGTAAGGGAGACCCAGTACTTC. Its protein is CASNRGTGVRETQYF.